This TCR beta chain appears in the sequencing data of a study of blood T cell repertoires in COVID-19. Germline V lookup: CDR1 MNHEY, CDR2 SVGAGI. CDR3 size: 13 residues. Deletions cut 1 base from V and 11 bases from J, with 14 bases between. Clones were sequenced by immunoSEQ multiplex PCR, and TCRdb holds only the in-frame ones, with some missing. Here the sample spans around 98,000 clones, around 75% being singletons. The genes are TRBV6-5 and TRBJ1-1; the D gene is possibly TRBD1 (6 bases). This TCR derives from a man in his 70s with acute or convalescent COVID-19. Sequencing was done on a sample of peripheral blood. In DNA form, the CDR3 reads TGTGCCAGCAGTTACTTCGCAGGGGATGTGGCTTTCTTT. Protein product: CASSYFAGDVAFF.